This T cell receptor beta chain was sequenced during a study of T cell repertoires in cytomegalovirus infection. Across the whole study: CMV infection and matching HLA type were both indicated by public TCR beta signatures. Study conclusions and caveats: HLA-C-restricted CMV-specific TCR beta clonotypes were dominant in the ex vivo response.

This CDR3 has 14 residues. Trimming took 5 bases from V and 2 from J, leaving 13 bases between them. Per germline, CDR1 SGHVS and CDR2 FNYEAQ. This clonotype occurred many times. Its specificity is not known. TCRdb re-called the reads with MiXCR, one entry per CDR3 protein. The sample records 150,000 to 200,000 distinct CDR3 sequences, 28% being singletons. The V and J genes are TRBV7-6 and TRBJ2-7, with D possibly called TRBD1 or TRBD2 (5 bases each). The TCR originated in a human donor in good health (CMV status not recorded). Some clones in this sample may be carry-over from other donors' samples. The sequencing input was PBMCs. The CDR3 spells CASSPGRVTYEQYF. In DNA, the CDR3 is TGTGCCAGCAGCCCGGGACGGGTGACCTACGAGCAGTACTTC.